A selection of T cell receptor beta chains follows, all from one sample in a study of cytomegalovirus exposure and HLA in healthy donors. Measured with immunoSEQ multiplex PCR; TCRdb has only the in-frame clones, and not every one. The table records 20,000 to 25,000 clones, over 75% of them present only once. The source material was PBMCs. All receptors come from a man between 60 and 75 years old in good health and CMV-seronegative. Both conserved end residues are part of each CDR3. The D gene is left open where the match is weak. Rows may omit the clone size; those that give it use once, few, many or a size class.

V gene	J gene	D gene	clone size	CDR3 protein	CDR3 DNA
TRBV7-2	TRBJ1-1	TRBD1	.	CASRADRGDEAFF	TGTGCCAGCAGAGCGGACAGGGGCGATGAAGCTTTCTTT
TRBV5-1	TRBJ2-7	TRBD2	.	CASSHPGTSGGALEQYF	TGCGCCAGCAGTCACCCCGGGACTAGCGGGGGGGCTCTCGAGCAGTACTTC
TRBV5-5	TRBJ2-6	TRBD1	.	CASSPGQTKGANVLTF	TGTGCCAGCAGCCCGGGACAGACTAAAGGGGCCAACGTCCTGACTTTC
TRBV19	TRBJ1-2	TRBD1	.	CASRDRGPPYGYTF	TGTGCCAGCAGGGACAGGGGGCCCCCGTATGGCTACACCTTC
TRBV6-5	TRBJ2-5	TRBD1	.	CASSYSRDREQYF	TGTGCCAGCAGTTACTCCCGGGACAGGGAACAGTACTTC
TRBV7-9	TRBJ1-1	.	.	CASSSPLSSGRGTEAFF	TGTGCCAGCAGCTCTCCCTTATCTTCGGGGAGGGGCACTGAAGCTTTCTTT
TRBV7-3	TRBJ2-7	TRBD1	.	CASSLRDRTEQYF	TGTGCCAGCAGCTTAAGGGACAGGACCGAGCAGTACTTC
TRBV7-2	TRBJ1-5	TRBD1	.	CASSLVGRGRGQPQHF	TGTGCCAGCAGCTTAGTCGGCAGGGGGCGAGGTCAGCCCCAGCATTTT
TRBV7-4	TRBJ2-7	.	.	CASSLPDRPYEQYF	TGTGCCAGCAGCTTACCAGACAGGCCCTACGAGCAGTACTTC
TRBV10-1	TRBJ2-1	TRBD2	.	CASSLSGYNEQFF	TGCGCCAGCAGTCTTAGCGGGTACAATGAGCAGTTCTTC
TRBV28	TRBJ1-1	.	.	CASFSSGRAFF	TGTGCCAGCTTCAGCAGTGGGAGAGCTTTCTTT
TRBV28	TRBJ1-2	.	.	CASSFRQVNYGYTF	TGTGCCAGCAGTTTTAGACAGGTGAACTATGGCTACACCTTC
TRBV5-1	TRBJ2-3	TRBD2	.	CASSLSSGTVTDTQYF	TGCGCCAGCAGCTTGTCTAGCGGGACGGTGACCGATACGCAGTATTTT
TRBV19	TRBJ1-4	.	.	CASSIEATNEKLFF	TGTGCCAGTAGTATCGAGGCAACTAATGAAAAACTGTTTTTT
TRBV5-4	TRBJ2-7	.	.	CASSLELSVRGGEQYF	TGTGCCAGCAGCTTGGAATTAAGTGTAAGAGGAGGCGAGCAGTACTTC
TRBV5-1	TRBJ2-2	TRBD2	.	CASSLVGGPAGELFF	TGCGCCAGCAGCTTGGTGGGAGGGCCGGCCGGGGAGCTGTTTTTT
TRBV6-1	TRBJ1-4	TRBD1	.	CASSGTGGAEKLFF	TGTGCCAGCAGTGGGACAGGAGGGGCTGAAAAACTGTTTTTT
TRBV12-2	TRBJ2-1	.	.	CASRFFGGLADLYNEQFF	TGTGCAAGTCGCTTTTTTGGAGGACTAGCAGACTTATACAATGAGCAGTTCTTC
TRBV7-3	TRBJ1-1	.	.	CASSPRAGRTEAFF	TGTGCCAGCAGCCCCAGGGCAGGGAGGACTGAAGCTTTCTTT
TRBV18	TRBJ2-7	.	few	CASSLDSSNEQYF	TGTGCCAGCTCACTGGACAGCAGCAACGAGCAGTACTTC
TRBV30	TRBJ1-6	.	.	CAWSVGVYNSPLHF	TGTGCCTGGAGTGTAGGGGTGTATAATTCACCCCTCCACTTT
TRBV6-1	TRBJ2-5	.	.	CASSGRSGTLQETQYF	TGTGCCAGCAGTGGACGTTCCGGGACTCTCCAAGAGACCCAGTACTTC
TRBV14	TRBJ2-5	TRBD2	.	CASSLGLAGGETQYF	TGTGCCAGCAGCCTTGGACTAGCGGGGGGAGAGACCCAGTACTTC
TRBV29-1	TRBJ2-5	TRBD2	.	CSVVRTSGSRETQYF	TGCAGCGTTGTCAGGACTAGCGGGAGCCGAGAGACCCAGTACTTC
TRBV19	TRBJ2-5	.	.	CASSTNRPPLAQYF	TGTGCCAGTAGTACGAACAGGCCCCCGTTGGCCCAGTACTTC
TRBV14	TRBJ1-5	.	.	CASSLDYSQPQHF	TGTGCCAGCAGCCTAGACTACAGTCAGCCCCAGCATTTT
TRBV15	TRBJ1-1	TRBD1	few	CATSRGTGGIIRTEAFF	TGTGCCACCAGCAGAGGGACAGGGGGCATAATCAGAACTGAAGCTTTCTTT
TRBV19	TRBJ1-6	.	.	CASRTGSYNSPLHF	TGTGCCAGTCGTACAGGGTCTTATAATTCACCCCTCCACTTT
TRBV23-1	TRBJ1-2	TRBD1	.	CASSHRQGAGDYGYTF	TGCGCCAGCAGTCACCGACAGGGGGCTGGGGACTATGGCTACACCTTC
TRBV7-8	TRBJ2-2	.	.	CASRRDTTGELFF	TGTGCCAGCAGACGAGATACGACCGGGGAGCTGTTTTTT
TRBV5-1	TRBJ2-7	TRBD1	.	CASSSGTEYEQYF	TGCGCCAGCAGCTCCGGGACAGAATACGAGCAGTACTTC
TRBV5-6	TRBJ2-3	.	.	CASSLSGVGRFHTQYF	TGTGCCAGCAGCTTGTCCGGGGTTGGGAGGTTTCATACGCAGTATTTT
TRBV4-1	TRBJ2-7	.	.	CARTEQLRDFQYEQYF	TGCGCCAGAACAGAACAGCTCCGGGACTTCCAATACGAGCAGTACTTC
TRBV7-9	TRBJ2-7	.	.	CASSLAREQYF	TGTGCCAGCAGCTTAGCGCGGGAGCAGTACTTC
TRBV5-1	TRBJ2-7	.	.	CASSLNVRAGTTAYEQYF	TGCGCCAGCAGCTTGAATGTTCGGGCGGGGACCACGGCCTACGAGCAGTACTTC
TRBV28	TRBJ2-7	.	.	CASSTRTGQYF	TGTGCCAGCAGTACTAGGACGGGGCAGTACTTC
TRBV6-5	TRBJ2-2	.	.	CASSYFREAGELFF	TGTGCCAGCAGTTACTTCAGGGAGGCCGGGGAGCTGTTTTTT
TRBV2	TRBJ1-1	.	.	CASRYRPNTEAFF	TGTGCCAGCAGGTACAGACCGAACACTGAAGCTTTCTTT
TRBV28	TRBJ1-4	TRBD1	.	CASSYPTGGNEKLFF	TGTGCCAGCAGTTACCCGACAGGGGGGAACGAAAAACTGTTTTTT
TRBV5-3	TRBJ1-6	TRBD1	.	CARSTQLRQGFGSPLHF	TGTGCCAGAAGCACTCAACTCAGACAGGGGTTCGGTTCACCCCTCCACTTT
TRBV4-3	TRBJ2-3	.	few	CASSQEYSTDTQYF	TGCGCCAGCAGCCAAGAGTATAGCACAGATACGCAGTATTTT
TRBV7-9	TRBJ2-5	TRBD2	.	CASSPPGGVAGVETQYF	TGTGCCAGCAGCCCACCAGGAGGGGTAGCGGGGGTCGAGACCCAGTACTTC
TRBV7-9	TRBJ2-3	.	.	CASRQGLRAQYF	TGTGCCAGCAGACAGGGCTTGCGGGCGCAGTATTTT
TRBV11-2	TRBJ2-7	TRBD2	.	CASSSPGGGREQYF	TGTGCCAGCAGCTCCCCAGGCGGGGGGCGCGAGCAGTACTTC
TRBV5-4	TRBJ1-5	TRBD1	once	CASSLDRGNQPQHF	TGTGCCAGCAGCCTCGACAGGGGCAATCAGCCCCAGCATTTT
TRBV11-2	TRBJ2-6	.	few	CASSLEGTGANVLTF	TGTGCCAGCAGCTTAGAGGGCACTGGGGCCAACGTCCTGACTTTC
TRBV7-7	TRBJ2-3	.	.	CASSLSDIDTQYF	TGTGCTAGCAGCTTGTCGGACATTGATACGCAGTATTTT
TRBV27	TRBJ2-3	TRBD2	.	CASRKRETVTDTQYF	TGTGCCAGCAGGAAGCGGGAGACGGTGACAGATACGCAGTATTTT
TRBV5-1	TRBJ1-1	.	.	CASSLLIGQEAFF	TGCGCCAGCAGCTTGCTTATCGGACAGGAAGCTTTCTTT
TRBV5-1	TRBJ1-2	.	.	CSSSLTADRRYGYTF	TGCTCCAGCAGCTTGACGGCGGATCGACGCTATGGCTACACCTTC
TRBV10-2	TRBJ1-2	.	.	CASKISDYGYTF	TGCGCCAGCAAAATCTCAGATTATGGCTACACCTTC
TRBV5-1	TRBJ1-1	.	.	CASSLTATNTEAFF	TGCGCCAGCAGCTTGACAGCTACGAACACTGAAGCTTTCTTT
TRBV18	TRBJ2-1	TRBD2	.	CASSPGLADASYNEQFF	TGTGCCAGCTCACCGGGACTAGCGGACGCCTCCTACAATGAGCAGTTCTTC
TRBV4-1	TRBJ1-5	.	.	CASTPGLPNNQPQHF	TGCGCCTCCACCCCGGGACTCCCTAACAATCAGCCCCAGCATTTT
TRBV6-5	TRBJ2-7	TRBD2	.	CASRGLAASYEQYF	TGTGCCAGCAGGGGACTAGCGGCCTCCTACGAGCAGTACTTC
TRBV9	TRBJ2-1	.	.	CASSAESSYNEQFF	TGTGCCAGCAGCGCGGAGAGCTCCTACAATGAGCAGTTCTTC
TRBV7-2	TRBJ2-3	.	.	CASSLAPSSTDTQYF	TGTGCCAGCAGCTTAGCGCCTAGCAGCACAGATACGCAGTATTTT
TRBV6-6	TRBJ2-7	TRBD1	.	CASSASGTGESYEQYF	TGTGCCAGCAGTGCCTCCGGGACAGGGGAATCCTACGAGCAGTACTTC
TRBV2	TRBJ1-5	.	.	CASSAETENQPQHF	TGTGCCAGCAGTGCGGAGACAGAGAATCAGCCCCAGCATTTT